The T cell receptor beta chain described here comes from a study of T cell changes during pregnancy in multiple sclerosis. TCRdb's copy holds only in-frame clones and misses some; the assay was immunoSEQ multiplex PCR. In the table there are about 79,000 clones, about nine tenths of which are singletons. CDR1 is SGHNT and CDR2 is YYREEE in the germline V gene (reference sequence). Trimming left V 1 base short and J 6 bases short, with 14 bases between. CDR3 length: 14 residues. The sequence was obtained from a female donor with multiple sclerosis, enrolled in a pregnancy study. The sample in question was CD4+ T cells from peripheral blood mononuclear cells, obtained in the second trimester of pregnancy. The chain is built from TRBV5-4 and TRBJ2-7, with D possibly being TRBD2 (6 bases). The CDR3 sequence is CASSLYAGTGEQYF. The CDR3, as DNA: TGTGCCAGCAGCTTGTATGCGGGGACCGGCGAGCAGTACTTC.